Presented here are 15 T cell receptor beta chains from one specimen sequenced in a study of shared clonotypes between healthy human individuals. The protocol was immunoSEQ multiplex PCR, while the TCRdb copy is restricted to in-frame clones and leaves out a portion. This table holds more than 550,000 clones, roughly two thirds found once. The specimen was memory CD4+ T cells sorted from blood. The subset: CD45RA-negative fraction. The receptors were gathered from a woman aged 25 to 39 in good health.

The rearrangement links TRBV19 to TRBJ2-7, with TRBD2 matching 7 bases. Per germline, CDR1 LNHDA and CDR2 SQIVND (reference sequence). After removal of 7 bases from V and 2 bases from J, the junction contained 5 bases not matched to a gene. The CDR3 contains 13 residues. The CDR3 sequence: CASNTGGTYEQYF. The CDR3, as DNA: TGTGCCAGTAACACGGGAGGCACCTACGAGCAGTACTTC.

This clone was counted only a few times. The chain is built from TRBV27 and TRBJ2-7; TRBD1 matches 11 bases. V dropped 5 bases and J dropped 1; count of bases not matched to a gene: 7. Germline V lookup: CDR1 MNHEY, CDR2 SMNVEV (reference sequence). The CDR3 totals 16 residues. The CDR3 DNA follows: TGTGCCAGCAGTCCCCGGACAGGGGGCCTTTCCTACGAGCAGTACTTC. Its translation is CASSPRTGGLSYEQYF.

A few counts support this clone. V is TRBV19 and J is TRBJ2-7, with a possible D match to TRBD2 (6 bases). The germline V gene has CDR1 LNHDA and CDR2 SQIVND (reference sequence). The CDR3 covers 15 residues. Between the trimmed V and J ends, which lost 9 bases and 3 bases, there was a span of 21 bases. The CDR3 region is CASRRYPGGNYEQYF. In DNA form, the CDR3 reads TGTGCCAGCAGGAGATATCCCGGGGGTAACTACGAGCAGTACTTC.

The CDR3 DNA is TGTGCCAGCAGTCTCAGGGTGCCCCATCCATCTGGGGCCAACGTCCTGACTTTC. Amino acids: CASSLRVPHPSGANVLTF. The rearrangement uses TRBV27 and TRBJ2-6, with D maybe TRBD1 (5 bases). Germline lookup yields CDR1 MNHEY and CDR2 SMNVEV (reference sequence). This CDR3 spans 18 amino acids. V dropped 5 bases and J dropped 1 base, with 18 bases sitting between them.

The J gene is TRBJ2-3, the V gene TRBV29-1; either TRBD1 or TRBD2 may fit D (6 bases each). CDR3 length: 17 residues. Trimming pared 1 base from V and 3 bases from J, leaving 20 bases between. Germline values: CDR1 SQVTM, CDR2 ANQGSEA. In DNA, the CDR3 is TGCAGCGTTGAAGGGACGTGGACAGCGGGTGGGACAGATACGCAGTATTTT. Translating it yields CSVEGTWTAGGTDTQYF.

The chain employs TRBV29-1 and TRBJ2-7; D may be TRBD2 (6 bases). Germline assignment: CDR1 SQVTM and CDR2 ANQGSEA. The CDR3 extends over 12 amino acids. The V end was cut by 4 bases, the J end by 6 bases, with 13 bases between. CDR3 residues: CSVARRGGEQYF. DNA of the CDR3: TGCAGCGTTGCCAGGAGGGGCGGCGAGCAGTACTTC.

In its sample, this clone was seen a few times. The gene calls are TRBV9 and TRBJ2-1, with unresolved D. The CDR3 has 14 residues. The germline CDR1 and CDR2 sequences are SGDLS and YYNGEE. V was cut by 0 bases and J by 6 bases, with 10 bases left in between. In DNA, the CDR3 is TGTGCCAGCAGCGTAGGTGATAGCCGCAATGAGCAGTTCTTC. It yields the protein CASSVGDSRNEQFF.

The V gene is TRBV28, the J gene TRBJ2-5; tentative D call: TRBD1 (6 bases). Trimming stripped 4 bases from V and 2 bases from J, with 11 bases between. CDR1 MDHEN and CDR2 SYDVKM come from the germline V gene. The CDR3 is 14 amino acids. The CDR3 loop reads CASSSRGHQETQYF. In DNA form, the CDR3 reads TGTGCCAGCAGTTCCAGGGGACATCAAGAGACCCAGTACTTC.

This clone was observed a few times. V is TRBV5-4 and J is TRBJ1-6; 10 bases line up with TRBD1. CDR1 and CDR2 (germline): SGHNT, YYREEE (reference sequence). The CDR3 loop spans 15 amino acids. J gave up 7 bases and V 3 bases, and 4 bases lay outside the gene matches. CDR3 DNA sequence: TGTGCCAGCAGCTGGGGGACAGGGGAAAATTCACCCCTCCACTTT. Protein product: CASSWGTGENSPLHF.

J is TRBJ1-4 and V is TRBV18, with D unresolved. Germline CDR1 KGHSH, CDR2 LQKENI. This CDR3 is built from 14 residues. The V end lost 1 base, the J end lost 7 bases, and 10 bases lay between the germline ends. CDR3 sequence reads: CASSPLRAGEKLFF. CDR3 in DNA: TGTGCCAGCTCACCACTCCGGGCTGGTGAAAAACTGTTTTTT.

The J gene is TRBJ2-6, the V gene TRBV7-2; D not resolved. Germline V lookup: CDR1 SGHTA, CDR2 FQGNSA. V was cut by 1 base and J by 2 bases, with 12 bases left in between. This CDR3 region has 17 residues. CDR3 residues: CASSLDDFLPGANVLTF. The CDR3 coding sequence is TGTGCCAGCAGCTTAGACGACTTCCTCCCTGGGGCCAACGTCCTGACTTTC.

The J gene is TRBJ2-7, the V gene TRBV5-1; the match to TRBD1 covers 8 bases. The V and J ends lost 4 bases and 6 bases, in that order; junction bases with no gene match: 9. This CDR3 is built from 14 residues. Germline V lookup: CDR1 SGHRS, CDR2 YFSETQ. CDR3 in DNA: TGCGCCAGCAGCCCCGGACAGGGATACACCGAGCAGTACTTC. Protein: CASSPGQGYTEQYF.

DNA for the CDR3: TGTGCCAGCAGCTTGGGTAGTGGGAACACAGATACGCAGTATTTT. Its translation is CASSLGSGNTDTQYF. The chain recombines TRBV4-2 with TRBJ2-3; unclear D gene. Trimming cost V 5 bases and J 2 bases, with 14 bases left between them. This CDR3 is built from 15 residues. Germline values: CDR1 LGHNA, CDR2 YNFKEQ.

The chain employs TRBV2 and TRBJ2-7; D gene unclear. The CDR3 length is 13 residues. Germline CDR1 is SNHLY and CDR2 is FYNNEI. Trimming left V 4 bases short and J 7 bases short, with 14 bases between. DNA of the CDR3: TGTGCCAGCAGTGGCCAGCTAGTGAGTGAGCAGTACTTC. It specifies CASSGQLVSEQYF.

A few counts support this clone. The V gene is TRBV2, the J gene TRBJ2-7; tentative D call: TRBD1 (7 bases). V was shortened by 10 bases and J by 4 bases, with 17 bases between the two germline ends. The germline V gene encodes CDR1 SNHLY and CDR2 FYNNEI. This CDR3 comprises 13 residues. This CDR3 is CANRPPGGYEQYF. The CDR3 bases are TGTGCCAACCGACCACCAGGGGGGTACGAGCAGTACTTC.